A selection of T cell receptor beta chains follows, all from one sample in a study of cytomegalovirus exposure and HLA in healthy donors. Assay: immunoSEQ multiplex PCR; the TCRdb copy retains only in-frame clones and omits some. Found here are some 150,000 clones, more than 80% of them singletons; the top ten hold over 5%. The specimen sequenced was PBMCs. These receptors were taken from a woman younger than 45 in good health and CMV-seropositive. Each CDR3 is given with its conserved first and last residue. D genes are given only for firm matches. The size field is filled for only some rows; it gives once, few, many or a size class.

>NA|TRBJ2-3|TRBV19|NA
CASSRAERSTDTQYF
>TRBD1|TRBJ2-7|TRBV6-6|NA
CASSYEGQGYEQYF
>TRBD2|TRBJ2-3|TRBV6-5|NA
CASSYSGIYTDTQYF
>NA|TRBJ1-5|TRBV4-1|NA
CASSQDGKANQPQHF
>TRBD1|TRBJ1-5|TRBV6-1|NA
CASDPRQGNEPQHF
>NA|TRBJ1-5|TRBV2|NA
CASSRGAGNQPQHF
>NA|TRBJ2-3|TRBV19|few
CASSMYPGTWGTPSTDTQYF
>NA|TRBJ1-4|TRBV9|NA
CASSAGATNEKLFF
>TRBD2|TRBJ2-5|TRBV29-1|NA
CSVEENVGLAGGGETQYF
>NA|TRBJ2-7|TRBV28|NA
CASRPGRGSYEQYF
>NA|TRBJ1-3|TRBV7-3|NA
CASSPRGSSGNTIYF
>NA|TRBJ1-4|TRBV9|NA
CASSTRGGIGEKLFF
>TRBD1|TRBJ2-7|TRBV6-4|once
CASSARTGGAYEQYF
>TRBD1|TRBJ1-6|TRBV4-1|once
CASSQIGQANSPLHF
>NA|TRBJ2-7|TRBV19|NA
CASSIYTGSYEQYF
>NA|TRBJ1-3|TRBV4-1|once
CASSQDIVRAGNTIYF
>NA|TRBJ1-3|TRBV10-3|NA
CAISESGLATIYF
>NA|TRBJ2-5|TRBV7-9|once
CASSLLSETQYF
>NA|TRBJ2-1|TRBV7-9|NA
CASNLGGEQFF
>TRBD2|TRBJ2-7|TRBV6-4|NA
CAAPAGGCEQYF
>NA|TRBJ2-2|TRBV7-6|NA
CASSAGGRVNTGELFF
>NA|TRBJ2-7|TRBV9|NA
CASSVDEGAPSYEQYF
>NA|TRBJ2-5|TRBV2|NA
CASSQTFQETQYF
>NA|TRBJ2-3|TRBV5-1|NA
CASATGSTDTQYF
>TRBD2|TRBJ2-7|TRBV11-2|NA
CASSLAGTSGGYEQYF
>TRBD1|TRBJ2-7|TRBV5-1|NA
CASSFTGTAYEQYF
>NA|TRBJ1-5|TRBV2|few
CASSVQGQINQPQHF
>TRBD1|TRBJ2-5|TRBV19|NA
CASSLTGKETQYF
>TRBD1|TRBJ2-7|TRBV19|once
CASSTGGSPYEQYF
>NA|TRBJ2-3|TRBV27|NA
CASSMRDLLVTDTQYF
>TRBD1|TRBJ1-4|TRBV2|NA
CASSFPGTGALYEKLFF
>NA|TRBJ1-5|TRBV2|NA
CASSEAGAGNQPQHF
>NA|TRBJ2-2|TRBV5-8|NA
CASSLGGGWNTGELFF
>NA|TRBJ2-7|TRBV20-1|NA
CSAGNYEQYF
>TRBD1|TRBJ1-3|TRBV4-1|NA
CASSQGQGSGSGNTIYF
>TRBD2|TRBJ2-5|TRBV13|NA
CASSLGTSGETQYF
>NA|TRBJ1-1|TRBV7-6|NA
CASTKLEGGINGRNTEAFF
>TRBD2|TRBJ2-1|TRBV12-5|NA
CASGLWDYYNEQFF
>NA|TRBJ2-7|TRBV18|NA
CASSPPEMSYEQYF
>NA|TRBJ1-4|TRBV4-1|NA
CASSQFSSNEKLFF
>NA|TRBJ2-7|TRBV10-1|NA
CASSGAGVPYEQYF
>TRBD1|TRBJ2-7|TRBV19|NA
CASSISAGGHYEQYF
>TRBD1|TRBJ1-1|TRBV18|NA
CASSPRDSLLNTEAFF
>TRBD2|TRBJ2-4|TRBV7-2|NA
CASSHQGLANYLAKNIQYF
>NA|TRBJ2-4|TRBV7-2|NA
CASSWRSRGDIQYF
>TRBD1|TRBJ1-6|TRBV2|NA
CASSVSDRGDSPLHF
>TRBD1|TRBJ2-7|TRBV15|NA
CATSRPGQESYEQYF
>NA|TRBJ2-7|TRBV19|NA
CASSIAPWTDRTSYEQYF